Presented here are 5 T cell receptor beta chains from one specimen sequenced in a study of identical twins. Via MiXCR, TCRdb re-called the 5' RACE reads, giving one row per CDR3 protein. This table holds hundreds of thousands of distinct CDR3 sequences, roughly 8% found once. The same sample was also used in a study of yellow fever vaccine responses in identical twins.

Material for sequencing was PBMCs. Source of these receptors: a woman between 18 and 29 years old in good health.

This clonotype has more than one count but fewer than ten. The chain joins TRBV3-1 to TRBJ2-5, with D uncertain. CDR1 and CDR2 (germline): LGHDT, YNNKEL (reference sequence). There are 17 residues in the CDR3. V shed 0 bases and J shed 4 bases, with 18 bases lying between them. CDR3 protein: CASSQDRRVSRRETQYF. Here the CDR3 DNA reads TGTGCCAGCAGCCAAGATCGAAGAGTGTCCCGGAGAGAGACCCAGTACTTC.

The chain links TRBV29-1 to TRBJ2-5, with D perhaps matching TRBD1 or TRBD2 (6 bases each). Germline CDR1 SQVTM, CDR2 ANQGSEA. The CDR3 is 14 residues long. Trimming removed 6 bases from V and 4 bases from J, with 18 bases in between. The CDR3 nucleotides are TGCAGCGTCCGGGGGCATAGAGGTCCAGAGACCCAGTACTTC. Amino acid sequence: CSVRGHRGPETQYF.

Notes on this clonotype: This may arise from a read error, as a much more abundant clone is one base away. The chain combines TRBV7-9 with TRBJ2-2, with a tentative D call TRBD2 (5 bases). This CDR3 is 13 amino acids long. Germline values: CDR1 SEHNR, CDR2 FQNEAQ (reference sequence). In nucleotides, the CDR3 is TGTGCCAGCAAAGCGCAGAACACCGGGGAGCTGCTTTTT. Encoded protein: CASKAQNTGELLF. The variable domain in full, with the rest retrieved from reference TRBV7-9 and TRBJ2-2, is DTGVSQNPRHKITKRGQNVTFRCDPISEHNRLYWYRQTLGQGPEFLTYFQNEAQLEKSRLLSDRFSAERPKGSFSTLEIQRTEQGDSAMYLCASKAQNTGELLFGEGSRLTVL.

This clonotype was detected ten times or more. The chain employs TRBV29-1 and TRBJ1-2, with D unresolved. Germline CDR1 is SQVTM and CDR2 is ANQGSEA. The CDR3 length is 13 residues. V shed 0 bases and J shed 6 bases, with 11 bases lying between them. The CDR3 nucleotides read TGCAGCGTTGAAGATCTTCCGGAGGATGGCTACACCTTC. Encoded protein: CSVEDLPEDGYTF.

This chain joins TRBV4-3 and TRBJ2-2; D unclear. The CDR3 totals 15 residues. Trimming shortened V by 2 bases and J by 5 bases, and 12 bases separated the two germline ends. From germline, CDR1 is LGHNA and CDR2 YSLEER. CDR3 residues: CASSQWQPRTGELFF. The CDR3 nucleotides are TGCGCCAGCAGCCAATGGCAGCCGAGGACCGGGGAGCTGTTTTTT.